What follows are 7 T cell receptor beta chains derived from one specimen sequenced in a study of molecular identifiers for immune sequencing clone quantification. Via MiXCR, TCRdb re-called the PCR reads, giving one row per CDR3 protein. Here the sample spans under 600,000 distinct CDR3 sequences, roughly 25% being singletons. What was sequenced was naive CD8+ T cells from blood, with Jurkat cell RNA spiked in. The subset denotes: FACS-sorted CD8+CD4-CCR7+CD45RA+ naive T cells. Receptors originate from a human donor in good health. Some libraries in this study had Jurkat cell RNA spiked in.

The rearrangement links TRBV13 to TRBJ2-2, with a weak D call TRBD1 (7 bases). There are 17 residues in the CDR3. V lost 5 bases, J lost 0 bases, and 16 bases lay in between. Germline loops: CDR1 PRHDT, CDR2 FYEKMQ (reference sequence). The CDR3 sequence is CASSPFGGTANTGELFF. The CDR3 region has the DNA TGTGCCAGCAGCCCGTTTGGGGGGACAGCGAACACCGGGGAGCTGTTTTTT.

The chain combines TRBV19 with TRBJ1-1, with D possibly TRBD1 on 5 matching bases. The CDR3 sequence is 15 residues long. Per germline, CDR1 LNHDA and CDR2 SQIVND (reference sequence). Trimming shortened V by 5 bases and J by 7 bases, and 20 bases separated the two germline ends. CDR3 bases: TGTGCCAGTAGTTCCCCGAGACAGAGAGACCTTGAAGCTTTCTTT. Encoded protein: CASSSPRQRDLEAFF.

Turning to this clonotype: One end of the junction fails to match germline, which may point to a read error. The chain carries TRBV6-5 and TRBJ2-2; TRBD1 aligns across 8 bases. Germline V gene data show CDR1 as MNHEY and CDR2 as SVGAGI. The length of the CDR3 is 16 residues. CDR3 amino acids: CAGSLLDRGYTGELFF. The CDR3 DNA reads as TGTGCCGGCAGCCTCCTCGACAGGGGTTACACCGGGGAGCTGTTTTTT.

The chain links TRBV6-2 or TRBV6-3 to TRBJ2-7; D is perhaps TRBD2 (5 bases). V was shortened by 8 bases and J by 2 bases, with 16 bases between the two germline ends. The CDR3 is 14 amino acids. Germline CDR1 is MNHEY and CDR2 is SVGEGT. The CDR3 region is CASALRTGAYEQYF. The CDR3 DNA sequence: TGTGCCAGCGCTCTAAGGACCGGGGCCTACGAGCAGTACTTC.

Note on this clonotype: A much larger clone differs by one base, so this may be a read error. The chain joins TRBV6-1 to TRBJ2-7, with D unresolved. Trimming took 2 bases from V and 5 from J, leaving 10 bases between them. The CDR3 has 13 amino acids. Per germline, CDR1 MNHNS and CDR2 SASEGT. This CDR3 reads CASSEISAHEQYF. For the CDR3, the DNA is TGTGCCAGCAGTGAAATTTCTGCGCACGAGCAGTACTTC.

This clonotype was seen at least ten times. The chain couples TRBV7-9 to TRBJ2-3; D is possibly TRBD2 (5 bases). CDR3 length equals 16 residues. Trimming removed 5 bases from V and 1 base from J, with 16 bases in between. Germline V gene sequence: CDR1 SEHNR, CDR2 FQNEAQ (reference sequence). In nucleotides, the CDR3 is TGTGCCAGCAGCCCCAGGACCGGGATCGGCACAGATACGCAGTATTTT. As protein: CASSPRTGIGTDTQYF. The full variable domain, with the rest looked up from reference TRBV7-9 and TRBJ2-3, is DTGVSQNPRHKITKRGQNVTFRCDPISEHNRLYWYRQTLGQGPEFLTYFQNEAQLEKSRLLSDRFSAERPKGSFSTLEIQRTEQGDSAMYLCASSPRTGIGTDTQYFGPGTRLTVL.

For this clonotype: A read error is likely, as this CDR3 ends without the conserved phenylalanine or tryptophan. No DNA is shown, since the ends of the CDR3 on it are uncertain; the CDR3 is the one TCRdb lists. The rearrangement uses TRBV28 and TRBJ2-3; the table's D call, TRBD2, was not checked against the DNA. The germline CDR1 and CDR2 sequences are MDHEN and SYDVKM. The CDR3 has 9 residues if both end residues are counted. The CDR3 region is CASSLTGAT.